This is a list of T cell receptor beta chains from one sample in a study of T cells in Graves' hyperthyroidism and ophthalmopathy. Via MiXCR, TCRdb re-called the multiplex PCR reads, giving one row per CDR3 protein. The sample lists a few hundred thousand distinct CDR3 sequences, about 14% occurring once. Sequenced input: blood. The receptors derive from a woman under 40 with Graves' ophthalmopathy. Both conserved end residues are part of each CDR3. A D gene is named only where the DNA matches it firmly. Some rows have no size entry. The others give once, few or many, or a class for an expanded clone.

d_gene,v_gene,j_gene,abundance,CDR3aa,CDR3nt
NA,TRBV27,TRBJ1-1,many,CASSNSREAFF,TGTGCCAGCAGTAATAGTCGTGAAGCTTTCTTT
NA,TRBV18,TRBJ1-2,many,CASSPTRFPPGYGYTF,TGTGCCAGCTCCCCTACGAGGTTTCCCCCTGGGTATGGCTACACCTTC
NA,TRBV6-1,TRBJ2-7,many,CASRGSPYEQYF,TGTGCCAGCAGAGGCAGTCCCTACGAGCAGTACTTC
TRBD1,TRBV11-3,TRBJ2-7,many,CASSSSRQGGDEQYF,TGTGCCAGCAGCTCCTCCCGACAGGGGGGTGACGAGCAGTACTTC
NA,TRBV27,TRBJ2-7,many,CASSFGFPSYEQYF,TGTGCCAGCAGTTTTGGTTTCCCCTCCTACGAGCAGTACTTC
TRBD1,TRBV12-3/TRBV12-4,TRBJ2-2,many,CASRGGQVTGELFF,TGTGCCAGCAGGGGGGGACAGGTCACCGGGGAGCTGTTTTTT
TRBD1,TRBV28,TRBJ2-7,many,CASSRGTGISEQYF,TGTGCCAGCAGCCGCGGGACAGGGATCTCCGAGCAGTACTTC
NA,TRBV12-3/TRBV12-4,TRBJ2-1,many,CASSFRVGGQDNEQFF,TGTGCCAGCAGTTTTCGGGTGGGGGGCCAGGACAATGAGCAGTTCTTC
NA,TRBV14,TRBJ2-3,many,CASSQDVGSTDTQYF,TGTGCCAGCAGCCAAGATGTGGGGAGCACAGATACGCAGTATTTT
NA,TRBV10-3,TRBJ1-1,many,CAISDPGQPNTEAFF,TGTGCCATCAGTGACCCTGGACAACCGAACACTGAAGCTTTCTTT
NA,TRBV6-1,TRBJ1-2,many,CASSDNYGYTF,TGTGCCAGCAGTGACAACTATGGCTACACCTTC
NA,TRBV6-1,TRBJ2-3,many,CASSPNLAKGGTDTQYF,TGTGCCAGCAGTCCCAACCTGGCCAAGGGGGGCACAGATACGCAGTATTTT
NA,TRBV2,TRBJ1-4,many,CASSDWDANEKLFF,TGTGCCAGCAGTGATTGGGATGCTAATGAAAAACTGTTTTTT
NA,TRBV6-2/TRBV6-3,TRBJ1-5,many,CASSYPPLQGNQPQHF,TGTGCCAGCAGTTACCCGCCGCTTCAGGGCAATCAGCCCCAGCATTTT
TRBD1,TRBV28,TRBJ2-1,NA,CASREPQGTGPNEQFF,TGTGCCAGCAGGGAGCCCCAGGGGACAGGGCCAAATGAGCAGTTCTTC
TRBD1,TRBV10-2,TRBJ2-5,few,CASSELTGIETQYF,TGCGCCAGCAGTGAGTTGACAGGGATAGAGACCCAGTACTTC
NA,TRBV2,TRBJ2-2,many,CASTPTNTGELFF,TGTGCCAGCACTCCAACGAACACCGGGGAGCTGTTTTTT
NA,TRBV12-3/TRBV12-4,TRBJ2-3,few,CASSYDSPSTDTQYF,TGTGCCAGCAGTTATGACAGCCCTAGCACAGATACGCAGTATTTT
NA,TRBV6-1,TRBJ1-5,few,CASRPGTNQPQHF,TGTGCCAGCCGGCCAGGAACCAATCAGCCCCAGCATTTT
TRBD1,TRBV2,TRBJ1-2,NA,CASSQVDRGNYGYTF,TGCGCCAGCAGCCAAGTCGACAGGGGTAATTATGGCTACACCTTC
NA,TRBV27,TRBJ2-3,many,CASSRRGASTDTQYF,TGTGCCAGCAGTCGGAGGGGCGCATCTACAGATACGCAGTATTTT
TRBD1,TRBV12-3/TRBV12-4,TRBJ2-1,many,CASSPSPDRGHNEQFF,TGTGCCAGCAGTCCCTCCCCGGACAGGGGGCACAATGAGCAGTTCTTC
NA,TRBV12-3/TRBV12-4,TRBJ1-1,NA,CASSLAFPTINAEAFF,TGTGCCAGCAGTTTAGCGTTCCCGACCATAAACGCTGAAGCTTTCTTT
NA,TRBV13,TRBJ1-6,many,CASSSVNSPLHF,TGTGCCAGCAGCTCCGTAAATTCACCCCTCCACTTT
TRBD1,TRBV15,TRBJ1-1,few,CATSAPGQGLATEAFF,TGTGCCACCAGCGCCCCGGGACAGGGGTTGGCCACTGAAGCTTTCTTT
TRBD1,TRBV5-1,TRBJ2-5,many,CASSLAGTGETQYF,TGCGCCAGCAGCTTGGCCGGGACAGGGGAGACCCAGTACTTC
NA,TRBV19,TRBJ1-1,few,CASSKGGISTEAFF,TGTGCCAGTAGTAAAGGCGGTATTAGTACTGAAGCTTTCTTT
NA,TRBV7-2,TRBJ2-1,many,CASSLFWVPYNEQFF,TGTGCCAGCAGCTTATTCTGGGTACCCTACAATGAGCAGTTCTTC
TRBD1,TRBV28,TRBJ1-4,many,CASSWNPGQRNEKLFF,TGTGCCAGCAGTTGGAATCCGGGACAGAGAAATGAAAAACTGTTTTTT
NA,TRBV3-1,TRBJ1-5,many,CASSPGTPTSRPQHF,TGTGCCAGCAGCCCAGGGACCCCTACTTCTCGGCCCCAGCATTTT
NA,TRBV29-1,TRBJ1-2,NA,CSVNQANYGYTF,TGCAGCGTTAACCAGGCTAACTATGGCTACACCTTC
NA,TRBV6-1,TRBJ1-2,many,CASSESGNRYGYTF,TGTGCCAGCAGTGAGTCCGGGAACCGCTATGGCTACACCTTC
NA,TRBV7-3,TRBJ2-5,many,CASSPRGPSQETQYF,TGTGCCAGCAGCCCAAGAGGACCTAGTCAAGAGACCCAGTACTTC
NA,TRBV7-9,TRBJ1-1,many,CASSPYMNTEAFF,TGTGCCAGCAGCCCATACATGAACACTGAAGCTTTCTTT
TRBD1,TRBV6-1,TRBJ1-6,few,CASSQAGGGSYNSPLHF,TGTGCCAGCAGCCAAGCAGGGGGCGGGTCCTATAATTCACCCCTCCACTTT
NA,TRBV11-2,TRBJ2-7,many,CASSFGRSYEQYF,TGTGCCAGCAGCTTTGGCAGATCCTACGAGCAGTACTTC
TRBD2,TRBV28,TRBJ2-3,many,CASRTPRGGPQDTQYF,TGTGCCAGCAGAACCCCGCGGGGGGGGCCGCAAGATACGCAGTATTTT
NA,TRBV5-6,TRBJ1-1,NA,CASSLRVPNTEAFF,TGTGCCAGCAGCTTGAGGGTCCCAAACACTGAAGCTTTCTTT
TRBD2,TRBV9,TRBJ2-2,NA,CASSVQSGGSNTGELFF,TGTGCCAGCAGCGTCCAGAGCGGGGGGTCGAACACCGGGGAGCTGTTTTTT
NA,TRBV7-9,TRBJ2-7,few,CASSSKSGSEQYF,TGTGCCAGCAGCTCGAAGAGTGGCAGCGAGCAGTACTTC
NA,TRBV18,TRBJ1-1,many,CASSPPVGEAFF,TGTGCCAGCTCACCACCGGTCGGTGAAGCTTTCTTT
TRBD1,TRBV5-1,TRBJ2-7,many,CASRPGTGALEQYF,TGCGCCAGCAGGCCCGGGACAGGGGCCTTGGAGCAGTACTTC
NA,TRBV28,TRBJ1-3,NA,CASSTQRDTIYF,TGTGCCAGCAGCACACAAAGAGACACCATATATTTT
NA,TRBV7-9,TRBJ1-1,few,CASSPGAGMNTEAFF,TGTGCCAGCAGCCCCGGGGCAGGGATGAACACTGAAGCTTTCTTT
NA,TRBV7-9,TRBJ2-1,NA,CASSLSRGEQFF,TGTGCCAGCAGCCTAAGTCGGGGGGAGCAGTTCTTC
TRBD1,TRBV10-3,TRBJ1-1,few,CAISEVTGSNTEAFF,TGTGCCATCAGTGAGGTGACAGGGTCGAACACTGAAGCTTTCTTT
TRBD2,TRBV7-2,TRBJ2-3,many,CASSSYWTSPDTQYF,TGTGCCAGCAGCTCATATTGGACTAGCCCAGATACGCAGTATTTT
NA,TRBV27,TRBJ2-2,NA,CASSLFGNKGRTGELFF,TGTGCCAGCAGTTTATTCGGTAACAAAGGGAGGACCGGGGAGCTGTTTTTT
NA,TRBV12-3/TRBV12-4,TRBJ2-3,many,CASSLSGADTQYF,TGTGCCAGCAGCTTATCAGGTGCAGATACGCAGTATTTT
NA,TRBV9,TRBJ2-3,few,CASSVVRASSTDTQYF,TGTGCCAGCAGCGTAGTGAGGGCTTCAAGCACAGATACGCAGTATTTT
TRBD1,TRBV2,TRBJ2-7,many,CASSEGRQGFGSYEQYF,TGTGCCAGCAGTGAAGGTAGACAGGGCTTTGGGTCCTACGAGCAGTACTTC
NA,TRBV28,TRBJ1-6,many,CASRYRVGGWSPLHF,TGTGCCAGCAGATACAGGGTTGGGGGTTGGTCACCCCTCCACTTT
TRBD1,TRBV24-1,TRBJ2-5,many,CATSDPNNRGPQETQYF,TGTGCCACCAGTGACCCAAATAACAGGGGCCCACAAGAGACCCAGTACTTC